This passage covers 14 T cell receptor beta chains from one sample sequenced in a study of Ad26.COV2.S vaccination and SARS-CoV-2 variants (dated by TCRdb to the early 2020s). The sample's treatment or condition label is to be understood as: 15 to 20 received Ad26.COV2.S at low or high dose, single or two shots; 5 received placebo; per-sample allocation not given. Repertoires of vaccine and placebo recipients were sequenced from samples taken on day 63 after the first injection. The library relied on the immunoSEQ multiplex PCR assay. TCRdb retrieved this table from immuneACCESS and kept in-frame rearrangements only. Not all clones are present; in checked studies, unresolved V genes account for under half, and no reason is known for the remainder. The sample table records 300,000 to 350,000 clones; 85% to 90% of these occur just once. Around 4.5% of the sample is held by the ten biggest clonotypes.

The specimen was peripheral blood, collected in a trial of Ad26.COV2.S vaccine versus placebo. These receptors were taken from a person between 18 and 65 years old who received the Ad26.COV2.S COVID-19 vaccine or a placebo.

The rearrangement uses TRBV20-1 and TRBJ1-2, with D possibly TRBD1 on 5 matching bases. With 1 base removed from V and 6 bases from J, the gap between germline ends came to 6 bases. Germline CDR1 is DFQATT and CDR2 is SNEGSKA (reference sequence). This CDR3 has 11 amino acids. The CDR3 DNA reads TGCAGTGCTAGAGTGGGGGATGGCTACACCTTC. Its protein product is CSARVGDGYTF.

The chain carries TRBV28 and TRBJ2-7, with 7 bases lining up with TRBD2. V dropped 2 bases and J dropped 3; count of bases not matched to a gene: 7. Per the germline V gene, CDR1 is MDHEN and CDR2 is SYDVKM. The CDR3 runs to 15 residues. The CDR3 DNA is TGTGCCAGCAGTTTAGTCGGCGGGAGTAACTACGAGCAGTACTTC. Its translation is CASSLVGGSNYEQYF.

This clone occurred once. The chain employs TRBV9 and TRBJ2-5; 9 nucleotides agree with TRBD1. Losses at the gene ends were 4 bases for V and 5 bases for J; bases not matched to a gene: 9. Germline V lookup: CDR1 SGDLS, CDR2 YYNGEE. This CDR3 is 15 amino acids long. CDR3 loop: CASSKDRGFQETQYF. DNA for the CDR3: TGTGCCAGCAGCAAGGACAGGGGATTCCAGGAGACCCAGTACTTC.

The rearrangement uses TRBV15 and TRBJ2-7, with D possibly matching TRBD1 (5 bases). CDR1 is LNHNV and CDR2 is YYDKDF in the germline V gene (reference sequence). The CDR3 totals 16 residues. With 0 bases removed from V and 3 bases from J, the gap between germline ends came to 15 bases. The CDR3, as DNA: TGTGCCACCAGCAGAGAAACGGCAGGGTGGAACTACGAGCAGTACTTC. Its protein is CATSRETAGWNYEQYF.

The chain combines TRBV7-9 with TRBJ1-4, with TRBD1 matching 7 bases. V lost 5 bases and J lost 12; bases outside the gene matches: 12. Looked up from germline, CDR1 is SEHNR and CDR2 is FQNEAQ (reference sequence). The CDR3 is made up of 14 amino acids. Here the CDR3 reads CASSQRQGLGELFF. Here the CDR3 DNA reads TGTGCCAGCAGCCAACGACAGGGCCTGGGGGAACTGTTTTTT.

The V and J genes are TRBV13 and TRBJ2-3, with D maybe TRBD1 (6 bases). Trimming left V 4 bases short and J 2 bases short, with 16 bases between. In germline, CDR1 is PRHDT, CDR2 FYEKMQ (reference sequence). The CDR3 runs to 16 residues. Here the CDR3 DNA reads TGTGCCAGCAGCTCTTACAGGGATTCTAACACAGATACGCAGTATTTT. Translation: CASSSYRDSNTDTQYF. The whole variable domain, remainder taken from reference TRBV13 and TRBJ2-3, is AAGVIQSPRHLIKEKRETATLKCYPIPRHDTVYWYQQGPGQDPQFLISFYEKMQSDKGSIPDRFSAQQFSDYHSELNMSSLELGDSALYFCASSSYRDSNTDTQYFGPGTRLTVL.

This sequence joins TRBV2 and TRBJ2-3, with 7 positions matching TRBD1. The CDR3 runs 16 residues. CDR1 SNHLY and CDR2 FYNNEI come from the germline V gene. The V and J ends lost 6 bases and 6 bases, in that order; junction bases with no gene match: 15. CDR3 nucleotide sequence: TGTGCCAGCAGCGGCAGGGGGACCATCGAGTTGGATACGCAGTATTTT. Amino acids: CASSGRGTIELDTQYF.

In the case of this clone: In the same sample, other DNA sequences code for this CDR3. The chain joins TRBV6-2 or TRBV6-3 to TRBJ1-5; D is ambiguous. The CDR3 runs 12 residues. V shed 0 bases and J shed 6 bases, with 3 bases lying between them. Germline-derived CDR1 and CDR2 are MNHEY and SVGEGT. Here the CDR3 DNA reads TGTGCCAGCAGTTACTCGACTCAGCCCCAGCATTTT. Translation gives CASSYSTQPQHF.

The rearrangement joins TRBV30 to TRBJ2-7, with 7 nucleotides matching TRBD2. Germline CDR1 reads GTSNPN; CDR2 reads SVGIG (reference sequence). V lost 1 base and J lost 3; bases outside the gene matches: 0. The CDR3 is 12 amino acids. CDR3 nucleotides: TGTGCCTGGAGTGCGGGGGGCTACGAGCAGTACTTC. This sequence encodes CAWSAGGYEQYF.

The chain links TRBV7-9 to TRBJ2-3, with D possibly matching TRBD2 (5 bases). V dropped 2 bases and J dropped 6 bases, with 6 bases sitting between them. This CDR3 spans 12 amino acids. Germline values: CDR1 SEHNR, CDR2 FQNEAQ (reference sequence). The CDR3 spells CASSLWEDTQYF. In DNA form, the CDR3 reads TGTGCCAGCAGCTTATGGGAGGATACGCAGTATTTT.

On this clone itself: Compared with germline, one end of the junction differs, possibly owing to a read error. This rearrangement joins TRBV19 to TRBJ2-2, with 9 bases that match TRBD1. Per germline, CDR1 LNHDA and CDR2 SQIVND (reference sequence). CDR3 length equals 19 residues. CDR3 coding DNA: TGTGCCAGTAGTATAGATCTAGCTTGGACAGGGGAGAACTCCGGGGAGCTGTTTTTT. It specifies CASSIDLAWTGENSGELFF.

V is TRBV13 and J is TRBJ2-1; D not certain. The ends were cut back, 0 bases at V and 0 bases at J, with 9 bases in the middle. The germline CDR1 and CDR2 sequences are PRHDT and FYEKMQ (reference sequence). This CDR3 contains 16 residues. This CDR3 reads CASSLGRGSSYNEQFF. As DNA, the CDR3 is TGTGCCAGCAGCTTAGGGAGAGGAAGCTCCTACAATGAGCAGTTCTTC.

This clone was found a few times. This CDR3 reads CASSARGNYGYTF. CDR3 sequence (DNA): TGTGCCAGCAGCGCCCGGGGCAACTATGGCTACACCTTC. J is TRBJ1-2 and V is TRBV7-9, with a tentative D call TRBD1 (5 bases). The CDR3 extends over 13 amino acids. Germline values: CDR1 SEHNR, CDR2 FQNEAQ (reference sequence). Trimming stripped 5 bases from V and 2 bases from J, with 9 bases between.

The genes are TRBV9 and TRBJ2-3; D gene uncertain. The V gene's germline CDR1 is SGDLS and CDR2 YYNGEE. The V and J ends lost 0 bases and 5 bases respectively, with 7 bases between them. There are 13 residues in the CDR3. CDR3 sequence reads: CASSVDSVDTQYF. DNA for the CDR3: TGTGCCAGCAGCGTAGATTCAGTAGATACGCAGTATTTT.